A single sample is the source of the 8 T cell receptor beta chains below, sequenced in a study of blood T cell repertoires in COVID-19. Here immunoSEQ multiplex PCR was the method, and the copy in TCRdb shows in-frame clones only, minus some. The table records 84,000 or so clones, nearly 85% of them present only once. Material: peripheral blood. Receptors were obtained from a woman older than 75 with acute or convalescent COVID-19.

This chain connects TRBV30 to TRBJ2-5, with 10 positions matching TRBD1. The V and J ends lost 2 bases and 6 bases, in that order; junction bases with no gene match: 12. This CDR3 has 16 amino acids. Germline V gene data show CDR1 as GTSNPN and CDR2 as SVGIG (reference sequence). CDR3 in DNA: TGTGCCTGGAGTCGTAAGGCGGACAGGGGGTCGAAGACCCAGTACTTC. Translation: CAWSRKADRGSKTQYF.

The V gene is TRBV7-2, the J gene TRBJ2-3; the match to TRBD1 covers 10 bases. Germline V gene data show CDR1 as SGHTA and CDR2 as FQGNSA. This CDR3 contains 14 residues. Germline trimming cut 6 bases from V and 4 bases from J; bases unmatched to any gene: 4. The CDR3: CASSRQGAADTQYF. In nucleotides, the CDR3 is TGTGCCAGCAGTCGACAGGGGGCGGCAGATACGCAGTATTTT.

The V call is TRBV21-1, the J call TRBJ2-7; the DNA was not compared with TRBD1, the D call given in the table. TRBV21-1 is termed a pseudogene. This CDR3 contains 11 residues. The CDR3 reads CASTYRDEQYF. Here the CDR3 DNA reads TGTGCCAGCACATACAGGGACGAGCAGTACTTC.

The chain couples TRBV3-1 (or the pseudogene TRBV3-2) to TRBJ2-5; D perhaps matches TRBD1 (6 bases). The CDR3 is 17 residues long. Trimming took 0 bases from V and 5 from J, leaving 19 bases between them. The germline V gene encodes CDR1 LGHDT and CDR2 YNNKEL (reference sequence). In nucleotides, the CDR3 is TGTGCCAGCAGCCAAGAGGCACCGGACAGCCCAGGGGAGACCCAGTACTTC. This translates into CASSQEAPDSPGETQYF.

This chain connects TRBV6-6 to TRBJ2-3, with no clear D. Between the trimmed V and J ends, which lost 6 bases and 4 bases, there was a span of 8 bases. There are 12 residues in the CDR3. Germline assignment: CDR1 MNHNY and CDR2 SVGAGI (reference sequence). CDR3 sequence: CASSREADTQYF. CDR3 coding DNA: TGTGCCAGCAGCCGCGAGGCAGATACGCAGTATTTT.

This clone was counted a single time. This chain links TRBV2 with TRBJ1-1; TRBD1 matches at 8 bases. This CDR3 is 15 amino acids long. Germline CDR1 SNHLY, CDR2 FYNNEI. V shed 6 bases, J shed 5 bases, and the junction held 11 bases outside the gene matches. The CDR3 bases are TGTGCCAGCAGATCTTTTGGACAGGGAGTAACTGAAGCTTTCTTT. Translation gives CASRSFGQGVTEAFF.

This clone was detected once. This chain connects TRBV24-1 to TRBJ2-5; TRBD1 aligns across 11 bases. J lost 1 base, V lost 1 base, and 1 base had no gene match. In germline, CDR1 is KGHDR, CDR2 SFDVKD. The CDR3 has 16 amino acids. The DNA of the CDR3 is TGTGCCACCAGTGATTTTGGGACAGGGGGCCAAGAGACCCAGTACTTC. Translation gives CATSDFGTGGQETQYF.

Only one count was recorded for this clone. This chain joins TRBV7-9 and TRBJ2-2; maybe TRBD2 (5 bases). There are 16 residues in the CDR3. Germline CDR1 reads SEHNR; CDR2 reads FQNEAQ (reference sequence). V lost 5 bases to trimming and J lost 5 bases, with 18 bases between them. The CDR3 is CASSPLGLAATGELFF. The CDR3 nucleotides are TGTGCCAGCAGCCCGCTAGGGCTAGCAGCAACCGGGGAGCTGTTTTTT. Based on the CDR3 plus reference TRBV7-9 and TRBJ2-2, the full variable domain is DTGVSQNPRHKITKRGQNVTFRCDPISEHNRLYWYRQTLGQGPEFLTYFQNEAQLEKSRLLSDRFSAERPKGSFSTLEIQRTEQGDSAMYLCASSPLGLAATGELFFGEGSRLTVL.